This note documents a single T cell receptor beta chain sequence. Antigen: not known. One entry per CDR3 protein, called by TCRdb with MiXCR from the 5' RACE reads. The table shows roughly 300,000 distinct CDR3 sequences, with 6.8% occurring only once. This entry is derived from a study of T cells after yellow fever vaccination. Study-level information: It was SMART-Seq v4 Ultra Low Input that prepared the fractions with low cell numbers.

Study-wide points: Researchers cautioned that FACS-sorted repertoires could harbor abundant clonotypes contaminating from the bulk population.

The CDR3 contains 16 residues. This receptor was identified in a man in his late teens or twenties who received the YFV17D yellow fever vaccine. Sequenced material: PBMCs, taken roughly 47 days after the first yellow fever vaccination. This chain links TRBV21-1 with TRBJ2-1; no DNA check was done on the table's D call, TRBD2. TRBV21-1 corresponds to a pseudogene. Here the CDR3 reads CASSKGREGRGDEQFF. CDR3 bases: TGTGCCAGCAGCAAAGGAAGGGAGGGCAGGGGCGATGAGCAGTTCTTC.